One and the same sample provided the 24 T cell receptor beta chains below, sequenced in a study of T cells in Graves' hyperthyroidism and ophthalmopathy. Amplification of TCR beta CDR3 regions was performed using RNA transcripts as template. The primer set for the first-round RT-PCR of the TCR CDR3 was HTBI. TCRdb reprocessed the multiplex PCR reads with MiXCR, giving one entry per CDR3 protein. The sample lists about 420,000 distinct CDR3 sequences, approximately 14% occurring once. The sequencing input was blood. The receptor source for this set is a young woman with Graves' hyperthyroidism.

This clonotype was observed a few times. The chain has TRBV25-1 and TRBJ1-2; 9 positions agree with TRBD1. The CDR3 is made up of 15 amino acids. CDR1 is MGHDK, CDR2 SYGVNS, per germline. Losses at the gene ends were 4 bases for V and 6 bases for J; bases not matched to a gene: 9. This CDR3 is CASSGRDRVSDGYTF. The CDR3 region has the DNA TGTGCCAGCAGTGGCCGGGACAGGGTATCGGATGGCTACACCTTC.

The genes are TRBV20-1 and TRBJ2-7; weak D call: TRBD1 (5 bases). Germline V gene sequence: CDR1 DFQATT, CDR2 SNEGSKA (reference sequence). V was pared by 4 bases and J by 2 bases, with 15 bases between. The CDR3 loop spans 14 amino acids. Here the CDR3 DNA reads TGCAGTGCTAAGGGGCTCCTATTAGCCTACGAGCAGTACTTC. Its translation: CSAKGLLLAYEQYF.

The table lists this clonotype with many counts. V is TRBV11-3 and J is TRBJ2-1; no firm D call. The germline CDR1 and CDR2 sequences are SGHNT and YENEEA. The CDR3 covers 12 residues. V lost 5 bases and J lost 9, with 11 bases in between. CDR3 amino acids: CASSTRSGEQFF. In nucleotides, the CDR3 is TGTGCCAGCAGCACCCGTTCGGGTGAGCAGTTCTTC.

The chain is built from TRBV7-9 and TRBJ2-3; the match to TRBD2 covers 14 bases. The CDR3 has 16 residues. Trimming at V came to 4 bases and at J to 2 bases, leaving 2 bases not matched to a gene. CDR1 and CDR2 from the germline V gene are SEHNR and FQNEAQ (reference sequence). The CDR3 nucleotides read TGTGCCAGCAGCTGGGGACTAGCGGGGGACACAGATACGCAGTATTTT. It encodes CASSWGLAGDTDTQYF. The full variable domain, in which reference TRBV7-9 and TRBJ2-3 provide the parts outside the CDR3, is DTGVSQNPRHKITKRGQNVTFRCDPISEHNRLYWYRQTLGQGPEFLTYFQNEAQLEKSRLLSDRFSAERPKGSFSTLEIQRTEQGDSAMYLCASSWGLAGDTDTQYFGPGTRLTVL.

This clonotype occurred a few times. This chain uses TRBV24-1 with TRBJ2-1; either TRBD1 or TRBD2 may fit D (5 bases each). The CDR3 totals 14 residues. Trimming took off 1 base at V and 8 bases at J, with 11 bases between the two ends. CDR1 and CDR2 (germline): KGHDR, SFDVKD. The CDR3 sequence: CATSDFRGLDEQFF. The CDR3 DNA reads TGTGCCACCAGTGATTTCCGGGGCCTCGATGAGCAGTTCTTC.

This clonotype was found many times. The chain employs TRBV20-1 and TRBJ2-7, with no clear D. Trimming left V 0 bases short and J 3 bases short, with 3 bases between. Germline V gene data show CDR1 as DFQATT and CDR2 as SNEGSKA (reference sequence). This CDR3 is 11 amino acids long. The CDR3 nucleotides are TGCAGTGCTAGAGAAAACTACGAGCAGTACTTC. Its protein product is CSARENYEQYF.

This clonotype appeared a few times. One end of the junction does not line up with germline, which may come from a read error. CDR3 in DNA: TGTGTCAGCAGTGCGTTCAGGAGGGGTGTGGAGACCCAGTACTTC. Amino acid sequence: CVSSAFRRGVETQYF. J is TRBJ2-5 and V is TRBV28, with D possibly matching TRBD2 (6 bases). This CDR3 has 15 amino acids. CDR1 MDHEN and CDR2 SYDVKM come from the germline V gene.

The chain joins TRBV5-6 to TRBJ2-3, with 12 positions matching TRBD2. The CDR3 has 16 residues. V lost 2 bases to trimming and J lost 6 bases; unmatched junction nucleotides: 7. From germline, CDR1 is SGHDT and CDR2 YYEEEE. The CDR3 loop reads CASSFTSGGPSDTQYF. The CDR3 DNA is TGTGCCAGCAGCTTCACTAGCGGGGGGCCGTCGGATACGCAGTATTTT.

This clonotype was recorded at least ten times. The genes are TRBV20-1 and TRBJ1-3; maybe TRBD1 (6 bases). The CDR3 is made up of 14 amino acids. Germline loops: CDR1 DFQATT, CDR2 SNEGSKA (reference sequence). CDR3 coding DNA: TGCAGCGGTCCCGGACAGCATAAAGGAAACACCATATATTTT. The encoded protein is CSGPGQHKGNTIYF.

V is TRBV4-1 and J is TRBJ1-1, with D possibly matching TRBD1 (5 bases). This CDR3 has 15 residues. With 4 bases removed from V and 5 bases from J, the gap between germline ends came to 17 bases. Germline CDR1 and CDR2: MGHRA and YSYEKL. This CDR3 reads CASSPSGSGGTEAFF. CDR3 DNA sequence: TGCGCCAGCAGCCCGTCCGGTTCTGGGGGGACTGAAGCTTTCTTT.

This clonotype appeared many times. The CDR3 nucleotides are TGTGCCAGCAGTGAAGTGCGATGGGACAGAGCTAATGAAAAACTGTTTTTT. Translating it yields CASSEVRWDRANEKLFF. This chain links TRBV6-1 with TRBJ1-4; 7 nucleotides agree with TRBD1. Germline V lookup: CDR1 MNHNS, CDR2 SASEGT. This CDR3 comprises 17 residues. V shed 1 base and J 3 bases; nucleotides not matched to a gene: 8.

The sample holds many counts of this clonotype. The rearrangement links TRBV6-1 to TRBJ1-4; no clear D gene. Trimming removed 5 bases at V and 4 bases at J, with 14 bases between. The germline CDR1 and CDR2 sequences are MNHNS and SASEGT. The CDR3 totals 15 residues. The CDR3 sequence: CASSFRRGINEKLFF. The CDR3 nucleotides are TGTGCCAGCAGTTTCCGTCGCGGGATTAATGAAAAACTGTTTTTT.

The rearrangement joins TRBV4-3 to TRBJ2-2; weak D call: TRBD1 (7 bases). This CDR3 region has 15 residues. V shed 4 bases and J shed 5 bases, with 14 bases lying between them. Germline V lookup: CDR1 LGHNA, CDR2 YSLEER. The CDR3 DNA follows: TGCGCCAGCAGCCGCGGGACAGTTGGGACCGGGGAGCTGTTTTTT. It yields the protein CASSRGTVGTGELFF.

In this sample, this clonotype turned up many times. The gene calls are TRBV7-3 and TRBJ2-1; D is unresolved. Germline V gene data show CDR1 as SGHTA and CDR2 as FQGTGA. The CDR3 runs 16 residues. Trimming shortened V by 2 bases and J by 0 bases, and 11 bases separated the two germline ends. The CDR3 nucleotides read TGTGCCAGCAGCTTAGAGTCATCGAGCTCCTACAATGAGCAGTTCTTC. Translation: CASSLESSSSYNEQFF.

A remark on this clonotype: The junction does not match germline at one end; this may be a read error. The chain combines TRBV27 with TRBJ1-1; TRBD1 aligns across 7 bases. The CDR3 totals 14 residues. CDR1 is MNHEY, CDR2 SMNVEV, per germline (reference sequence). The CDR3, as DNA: TGTGCCAGCAGTTTCCAGGGGGGGGGAACTGAAGCTCTCTTT. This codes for CASSFQGGGTEALF.

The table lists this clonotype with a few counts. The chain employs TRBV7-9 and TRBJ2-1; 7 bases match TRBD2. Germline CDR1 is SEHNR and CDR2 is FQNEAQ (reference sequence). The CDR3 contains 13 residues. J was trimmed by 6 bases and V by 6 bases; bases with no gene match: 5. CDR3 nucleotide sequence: TGTGCCAGCAGGAGGGAGGGCCCCAATGAGCAGTTCTTC. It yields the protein CASRREGPNEQFF.

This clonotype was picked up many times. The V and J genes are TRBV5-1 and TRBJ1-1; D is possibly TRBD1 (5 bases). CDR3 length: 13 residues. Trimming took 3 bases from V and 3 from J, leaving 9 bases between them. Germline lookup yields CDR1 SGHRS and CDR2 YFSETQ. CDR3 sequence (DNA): TGCGCCAGCAGCTACACAGGAGACACTGAAGCTTTCTTT. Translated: CASSYTGDTEAFF.

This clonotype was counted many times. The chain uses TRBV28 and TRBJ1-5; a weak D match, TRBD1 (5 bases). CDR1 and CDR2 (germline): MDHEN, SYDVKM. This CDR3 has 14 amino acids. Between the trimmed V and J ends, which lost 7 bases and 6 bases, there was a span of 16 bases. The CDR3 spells CASTLQGYIQPQHF. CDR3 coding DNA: TGTGCCAGCACCCTGCAGGGTTATATTCAGCCCCAGCATTTT. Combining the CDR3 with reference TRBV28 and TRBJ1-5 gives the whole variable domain DVKVTQSSRYLVKRTGEKVFLECVQDMDHENMFWYRQDPGLGLRLIYFSYDVKMKEKGDIPEGYSVSREKKERFSLILESASTNQTSMYLCASTLQGYIQPQHFGDGTRLSIL.

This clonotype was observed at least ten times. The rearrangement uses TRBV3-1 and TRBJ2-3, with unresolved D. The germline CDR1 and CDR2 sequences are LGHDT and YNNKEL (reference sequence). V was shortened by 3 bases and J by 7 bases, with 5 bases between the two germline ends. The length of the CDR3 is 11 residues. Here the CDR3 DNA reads TGTGCCAGCAGCCAGGGCAATACGCAGTATTTT. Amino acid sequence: CASSQGNTQYF.

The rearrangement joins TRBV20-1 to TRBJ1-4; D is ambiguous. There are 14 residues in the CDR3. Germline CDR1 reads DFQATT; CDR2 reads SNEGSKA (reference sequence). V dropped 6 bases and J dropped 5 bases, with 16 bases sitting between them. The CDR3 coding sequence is TGCAGTGCAGGTCCCGGGTCCCTCAATGAAAAACTGTTTTTT. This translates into CSAGPGSLNEKLFF.

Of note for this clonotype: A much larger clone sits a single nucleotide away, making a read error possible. CDR3 coding DNA: TGTGCCACCAGGGGGGGGGCCGACAATGAGCAGTACTTC. This encodes CATRGGADNEQYF. The rearrangement uses TRBV24-1 and TRBJ2-1, with D perhaps matching TRBD2 (7 bases). The J call may be wrong; the DNA end is better matched by TRBJ2-7. Germline V gene sequence: CDR1 KGHDR, CDR2 SFDVKD. The CDR3 runs to 13 residues.

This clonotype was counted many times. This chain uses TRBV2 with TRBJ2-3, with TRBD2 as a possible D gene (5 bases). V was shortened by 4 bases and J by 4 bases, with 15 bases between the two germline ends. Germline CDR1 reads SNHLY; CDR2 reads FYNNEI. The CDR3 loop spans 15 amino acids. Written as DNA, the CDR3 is TGTGCCAGCAGTGTGGGTAGCGTCCGTCCAGATACGCAGTATTTT. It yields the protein CASSVGSVRPDTQYF.

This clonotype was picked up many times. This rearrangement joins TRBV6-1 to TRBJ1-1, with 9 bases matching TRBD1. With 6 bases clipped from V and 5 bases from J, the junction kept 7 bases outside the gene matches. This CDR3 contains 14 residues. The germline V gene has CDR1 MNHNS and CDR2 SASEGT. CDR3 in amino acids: CASRGDRVVTEAFF. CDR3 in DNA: TGTGCCAGCAGAGGGGACAGGGTAGTAACTGAAGCTTTCTTT.

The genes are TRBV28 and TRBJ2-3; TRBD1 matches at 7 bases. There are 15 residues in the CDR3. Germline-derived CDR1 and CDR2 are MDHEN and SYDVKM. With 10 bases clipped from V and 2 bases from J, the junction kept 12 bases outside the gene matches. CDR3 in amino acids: CATYRRRGPTDTQYF. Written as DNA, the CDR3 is TGTGCCACCTACAGGCGAAGGGGGCCCACAGATACGCAGTATTTT. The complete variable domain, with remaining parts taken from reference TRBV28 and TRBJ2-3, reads DVKVTQSSRYLVKRTGEKVFLECVQDMDHENMFWYRQDPGLGLRLIYFSYDVKMKEKGDIPEGYSVSREKKERFSLILESASTNQTSMYLCATYRRRGPTDTQYFGPGTRLTVL.